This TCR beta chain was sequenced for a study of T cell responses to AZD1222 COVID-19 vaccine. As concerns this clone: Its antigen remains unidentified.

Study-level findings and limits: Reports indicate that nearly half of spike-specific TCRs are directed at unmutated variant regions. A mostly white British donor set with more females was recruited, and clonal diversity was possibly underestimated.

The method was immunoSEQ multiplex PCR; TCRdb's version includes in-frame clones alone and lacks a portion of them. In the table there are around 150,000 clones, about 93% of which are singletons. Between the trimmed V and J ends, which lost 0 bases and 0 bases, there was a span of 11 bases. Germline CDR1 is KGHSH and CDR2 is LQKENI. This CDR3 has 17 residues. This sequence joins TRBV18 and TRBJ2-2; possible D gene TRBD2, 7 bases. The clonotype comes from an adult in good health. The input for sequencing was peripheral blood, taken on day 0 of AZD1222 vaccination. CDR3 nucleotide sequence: TGTGCCAGCTCACCACCGTACGGGGGGCCGAACACCGGGGAGCTGTTTTTT. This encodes CASSPPYGGPNTGELFF.